This T cell receptor (beta chain) was obtained from a study of shared clonotypes between healthy human individuals. Findings of the study overall: Between a few donors, naive CD4 clonotypes were shared at a level of about 5.3%. Represented diversity, genetic and exposure-history alike, was limited by few donors. Memory subsets generally showed smaller estimated richness than naive subsets did.

With respect to this clone: Its matching antigen is unknown.

The CDR3 is made up of 16 amino acids. V dropped 3 bases and J dropped 6; count of bases not matched to a gene: 8. Germline CDR1 and CDR2: MRHNA and SNTAGT. The authors split each subset's genomic DNA evenly across several immunoSEQ plates. Sequencing was performed with immunoSEQ multiplex PCR; in TCRdb, only in-frame clones are kept and a portion is missing. The sample has fewer than 1.6 million clones, approximately 98.5% seen once. This TCR was sampled from a young man in good health. V gene TRBV6-4 combines with J gene TRBJ2-1; 10 bases agree with TRBD2. Sequenced: naive CD4+ T cells sorted from blood. Subset reported: CD45RA+ positively selected. CDR3 nucleotides: TGTGCCAGCAGTGAAAACCTAGCGGGAGTGGGCAATGAGCAGTTCTTC. Protein product: CASSENLAGVGNEQFF.